The source of this T cell receptor beta chain is a study of control samples from healthy donors and cancer patients. From germline, CDR1 is LGHDT and CDR2 YNNKEL (reference sequence). The CDR3 contains 13 residues. V lost 5 bases, J lost 3 bases, and 11 bases lay in between. TCRdb's copy holds only in-frame clones and misses some; the assay was immunoSEQ multiplex PCR. Here the sample spans roughly 450,000 clones, about nine tenths being singletons. The chain links TRBV3-1 (or the pseudogene TRBV3-2) to TRBJ2-7, with D possibly matching TRBD2 (5 bases). Sequenced input: PBMCs. This TCR was sampled from a middle-aged man with head and neck cancer. The CDR3 is CASSLGRGYEQYF. Written as DNA, the CDR3 is TGTGCCAGCAGCTTAGGACGGGGCTACGAGCAGTACTTC.